These 27 T cell receptor beta chains share one sample of origin, sequenced in a study of cytomegalovirus exposure and HLA in healthy donors. With 60 Vbeta and 13 Jbeta primers, the PCR was carried out. The data were produced by immunoSEQ multiplex PCR, yet TCRdb's version contains in-frame clones alone and is incomplete. Among some 180,000 clones, approximately 81% were seen once, and the ten largest hold around 2.6%. The specimen was PBMCs. These TCRs come from a man aged 30 to 39 in good health and CMV-seropositive.

In nucleotides, the CDR3 is TGTGCCAGTAGTATAGATGCGGGTGTGACGGATTCTTATGGCTACACCTTC. It yields the protein CASSIDAGVTDSYGYTF. The chain employs TRBV19 and TRBJ1-2; D is ambiguous. This CDR3 has 17 amino acids. In germline, CDR1 is LNHDA, CDR2 SQIVND (reference sequence). Trimming stripped 0 bases from V and 5 bases from J, with 19 bases between.

The V and J genes are TRBV7-2 and TRBJ2-1; 10 nucleotides match TRBD2. The CDR3 runs to 15 residues. Germline V gene lookup returns CDR1 SGHTA and CDR2 FQGNSA. Losses at the gene ends were 1 base for V and 6 bases for J; bases not matched to a gene: 3. This CDR3 reads CASSLGASGSNEQFF. The CDR3 DNA reads TGTGCCAGCAGCTTAGGGGCTAGCGGGAGCAATGAGCAGTTCTTC.

The V and J genes are TRBV6-6 and TRBJ1-4; the match to TRBD1 covers 10 bases. The junction had 13 bases not matched to a gene; V was cut back by 11 bases and J by 7 bases. Germline CDR1 and CDR2: MNHNY and SVGAGI (reference sequence). The CDR3 contains 15 residues. CDR3 residues: CASSRGGQGIEKLFF. The CDR3 bases are TGTGCCTCGTCCCGCGGGGGACAGGGGATTGAAAAACTGTTTTTT.

CDR3 residues: CASSFGGPGYEQYF. In DNA form, the CDR3 reads TGTGCCAGCAGCTTCGGAGGGCCAGGATACGAGCAGTACTTC. This chain uses TRBV7-3 with TRBJ2-5, with D perhaps matching TRBD2 (6 bases). The better agreement between TRBJ2-7 and the DNA end casts doubt on the J call. Germline-derived CDR1 and CDR2 are SGHTA and FQGTGA. CDR3 length equals 14 residues.

This clone was observed a few times. The genes are TRBV21-1 and TRBJ2-3; TRBD2 is the table's D call, not checked against the DNA. TRBV21-1 is deemed a pseudogene. The CDR3 consists of 16 residues. The CDR3, as DNA: TGTGCCAGCAGCAAAGAAGAGGGTCCCGAGCCTGATACGCAGTATTTT. Protein product: CASSKEEGPEPDTQYF.

The rearrangement joins TRBV4-3 to TRBJ1-2; a possible D gene is TRBD1 (5 bases). This CDR3 is built from 15 residues. Looked up from germline, CDR1 is LGHNA and CDR2 is YSLEER. The V and J ends lost 2 bases and 6 bases respectively, with 16 bases between them. CDR3 loop: CASSQYSAGNNGYTF. CDR3 DNA: TGCGCCAGCAGCCAATATTCAGCAGGGAATAATGGCTACACCTTC.

The rearrangement uses TRBV12-5 and TRBJ2-2; TRBD1 matches at 7 bases. V lost 7 bases and J lost 4; bases outside the gene matches: 9. Germline-derived CDR1 and CDR2 are LGHNT and FRNRAP. This CDR3 contains 15 residues. For the CDR3, the DNA is TGTGCTAGTGACCTTCAGGGGGATGGCACCGGGGAGCTGTTTTTT. This codes for CASDLQGDGTGELFF. Combining the CDR3 with reference TRBV12-5 and TRBJ2-2 gives the whole variable domain DARVTQTPRHKVTEMGQEVTMRCQPILGHNTVFWYRQTMMQGLELLAYFRNRAPLDDSGMPKDRFSAEMPDATLATLKIQPSEPRDSAVYFCASDLQGDGTGELFFGEGSRLTVL.

V and J are TRBV5-4 and TRBJ2-7; 8 nucleotides match TRBD2. CDR3 length equals 13 residues. Per germline, CDR1 SGHNT and CDR2 YYREEE (reference sequence). V trimming: 4 bases; J trimming: 2 bases; junction bases outside the gene matches: 2. As DNA, the CDR3 is TGTGCCAGCAGCCCGGGACTAGCCTACGAGCAGTACTTC. Its translation: CASSPGLAYEQYF.

This chain joins TRBV19 and TRBJ1-5; D uncertain. V was cut by 5 bases and J by 4 bases, with 9 bases left in between. The CDR3 spans 13 residues. CDR1 is LNHDA, CDR2 SQIVND, per germline (reference sequence). This CDR3 is CASSPSGNQPQHF. For the CDR3, the DNA is TGTGCCAGTAGTCCTTCGGGTAATCAGCCCCAGCATTTT.

The chain joins TRBV19 to TRBJ2-7; 8 nucleotides line up with TRBD1. Per the germline V gene, CDR1 is LNHDA and CDR2 is SQIVND (reference sequence). J lost 3 bases, V lost 3 bases, and 1 base had no gene match. The CDR3 runs to 13 residues. The CDR3 sequence: CASSIGQGYEQYV. CDR3 sequence (DNA): TGTGCCAGTAGTATCGGACAGGGCTACGAGCAGTACGTC.

The chain joins TRBV6-1 to TRBJ2-3; 11 bases map to TRBD1. Germline-derived CDR1 and CDR2 are MNHNS and SASEGT. V trimming: 6 bases; J trimming: 1 base; junction bases outside the gene matches: 3. The CDR3 runs 15 residues. Written as DNA, the CDR3 is TGTGCCAGCAGACGGGACAGGGGGGGCACAGATACGCAGTATTTT. Translation: CASRRDRGGTDTQYF.

The chain recombines TRBV27 with TRBJ2-1; TRBD2 might be the D (6 bases). Germline assignment: CDR1 MNHEY and CDR2 SMNVEV (reference sequence). Trimming shortened V by 8 bases and J by 7 bases, and 24 bases separated the two germline ends. This CDR3 comprises 16 residues. CDR3 coding DNA: TGTGCCAGCGGACTGCGCGGGGAGGTAGGAAAAAATGAGCAGTTCTTC. It specifies CASGLRGEVGKNEQFF.

V and J are TRBV7-9 and TRBJ2-7; possibly TRBD1 for D (6 bases). The CDR3 length is 16 residues. V lost 1 base to trimming and J lost 4 bases, with 17 bases between them. Germline V CDR1 and CDR2: SEHNR, FQNEAQ (reference sequence). CDR3 loop: CASSLVDGTGMYEQYV. DNA of the CDR3: TGTGCCAGCAGCTTAGTCGACGGCACAGGGATGTACGAGCAGTACGTC.

The CDR3 bases are TGTGCCAGTAGTGGGGGGACAGACTTGAACACTGAAGCTTTCTTT. Amino acids: CASSGGTDLNTEAFF. This chain uses TRBV19 with TRBJ1-1; 7 nucleotides align to TRBD1. CDR1 and CDR2 (germline): LNHDA, SQIVND (reference sequence). The trim removed 5 bases at V and 0 bases at J, leaving 6 bases unmatched. This CDR3 is 15 amino acids long.

The chain recombines TRBV19 with TRBJ1-1, with TRBD1 matching over 7 bases. The CDR3 sequence is 14 residues long. Germline-derived CDR1 and CDR2 are LNHDA and SQIVND (reference sequence). V trimming: 3 bases; J trimming: 3 bases; junction bases outside the gene matches: 4. The CDR3 DNA sequence: TGTGCCAGTAGTATGGAGACAGGGTACACTGAAGCTTTCTTT. It is translated as CASSMETGYTEAFF.

V is TRBV7-2 and J is TRBJ2-1; TRBD2 aligns across 7 bases. The V and J ends lost 8 bases and 5 bases, in that order; junction bases with no gene match: 12. The CDR3 is 15 amino acids. CDR1 is SGHTA and CDR2 is FQGNSA in the germline V gene. The CDR3 region has the DNA TGTGCCAGCGGGACTACGGGATTTCCGAACAATGAGCAGTTCTTC. It is translated as CASGTTGFPNNEQFF. The full variable domain, rest sourced from reference TRBV7-2 and TRBJ2-1, is GAGVSQSPSNKVTEKGKDVELRCDPISGHTALYWYRQSLGQGLEFLIYFQGNSAPDKSGLPSDRFSAERTGGSVSTLTIQRTQQEDSAVYLCASGTTGFPNNEQFFGPGTRLTVL.

V and J are TRBV7-2 and TRBJ1-1, with 7 positions matching TRBD1. The V gene end was trimmed by 5 bases and the J gene end by 1 base; junction bases not matched to a gene: 7. Germline lookup yields CDR1 SGHTA and CDR2 FQGNSA. The CDR3 loop spans 15 amino acids. CDR3 nucleotide sequence: TGTGCCAGCAGCGCACGACAGGGCCAGAACACTGAAGCTTTCTTT. Translation: CASSARQGQNTEAFF.

CDR3 bases: TGTGCTAGTGGTTTGGTACGATACGGGAGGCCCCGGGGTACGCAGTATTTT. Its protein is CASGLVRYGRPRGTQYF. The V gene is TRBV12-5, the J gene TRBJ2-3, with 7 bases fitting TRBD2. CDR3 length equals 17 residues. The germline V gene has CDR1 LGHNT and CDR2 FRNRAP. The V gene end was trimmed by 0 bases and the J gene end by 8 bases; junction bases not matched to a gene: 14.

This clone appeared a few times. V gene TRBV19 combines with J gene TRBJ1-4, with 8 bases aligning to TRBD1. CDR1 and CDR2 from the germline V gene are LNHDA and SQIVND (reference sequence). The V gene end was trimmed by 6 bases and the J gene end by 8 bases; junction bases not matched to a gene: 5. The CDR3 sequence is 13 residues long. DNA of the CDR3: TGTGCCAGTAGGGACAGGGTTTACGAAAAACTGTTTTTT. Translation gives CASRDRVYEKLFF.

The chain uses TRBV12-5 and TRBJ2-1; D is ambiguous. V shed 6 bases and J shed 0 bases, with 15 bases lying between them. The CDR3 has 16 residues. Per germline, CDR1 LGHNT and CDR2 FRNRAP. Here the CDR3 reads CASGRRLVSSYNEQFF. CDR3 in DNA: TGTGCTAGTGGGAGAAGACTGGTAAGCTCCTACAATGAGCAGTTCTTC.

Worth noting for this clone: This sample also contains other DNA sequences that code for the same CDR3. The V and J genes are TRBV6-6 and TRBJ1-2; 8 bases map to TRBD1. The CDR3 totals 13 residues. With V trimmed by 4 bases and J by 6 bases, 4 bases remained unmatched. Germline V CDR1 and CDR2: MNHNY, SVGAGI (reference sequence). In DNA form, the CDR3 reads TGTGCCAGCAGTTGGACAGGGTATGATGGCTACACCTTC. Translated: CASSWTGYDGYTF.

This clone was found a few times. The rearrangement joins TRBV18 to TRBJ1-1; D is unresolved. CDR1 KGHSH and CDR2 LQKENI come from the germline V gene. CDR3 size: 14 residues. Trimming stripped 3 bases from V and 1 base from J, with 9 bases between. The CDR3 spells CASSPQSKNTEAFF. The CDR3 coding sequence is TGTGCCAGCTCACCTCAGTCGAAGAACACTGAAGCTTTCTTT.

The V gene is TRBV2, the J gene TRBJ2-1; 7 bases are a match to TRBD2. Germline V lookup: CDR1 SNHLY, CDR2 FYNNEI. V gave up 5 bases and J gave up 4 bases; unmatched junction bases: 8. The CDR3 length is 15 residues. The CDR3 is CASSPSRGFYNEQFF. The CDR3 coding sequence is TGTGCCAGCAGTCCGTCGCGGGGGTTTTACAATGAGCAGTTCTTC.

This sequence joins TRBV5-4 and TRBJ1-4, with unresolved D. Trimming left V 1 base short and J 3 bases short, with 7 bases between. CDR1 is SGHNT, CDR2 YYREEE, per germline (reference sequence). The CDR3 consists of 14 residues. The CDR3 sequence: CASSLSQSNEKLFF. Here the CDR3 DNA reads TGTGCCAGCAGCTTGAGTCAGTCTAATGAAAAACTGTTTTTT.

This clone was seen a handful of times. The rearrangement links TRBV7-9 to TRBJ1-4, with 7 bases that match TRBD1. The CDR3 is 15 amino acids. Looked up from germline, CDR1 is SEHNR and CDR2 is FQNEAQ (reference sequence). V lost 5 bases, J lost 5 bases, and 8 bases stayed unmatched. CDR3 bases: TGTGCCAGCAGCCCATACAGGGGAGGAAATGAAAAACTGTTTTTT. Encoded protein: CASSPYRGGNEKLFF. The whole variable domain, filled in from reference TRBV7-9 and TRBJ1-4, reads DTGVSQNPRHKITKRGQNVTFRCDPISEHNRLYWYRQTLGQGPEFLTYFQNEAQLEKSRLLSDRFSAERPKGSFSTLEIQRTEQGDSAMYLCASSPYRGGNEKLFFGSGTQLSVL.

Comments on this clone: Other DNA sequences within the sample encode an identical CDR3. The chain has TRBV27 and TRBJ1-5, with 7 bases matching TRBD1. V was clipped by 6 bases and J by 4 bases; unmatched bases: 3. The germline V gene has CDR1 MNHEY and CDR2 SMNVEV (reference sequence). The CDR3 contains 13 residues. The CDR3 region has the DNA TGTGCCAGCAGCCTGACAGGGAATCAGCCCCAGCATTTT. Encoded protein: CASSLTGNQPQHF.

This chain links TRBV18 with TRBJ2-5, with TRBD2 matching 7 bases. Germline V gives CDR1 KGHSH, CDR2 LQKENI. The CDR3 sequence is 13 residues long. With 8 bases clipped from V and 1 base from J, the junction kept 4 bases outside the gene matches. CDR3 bases: TGTGCCAGCACACGGGGGGTCCAAGAGACCCAGTACTTC. Encoded protein: CASTRGVQETQYF.